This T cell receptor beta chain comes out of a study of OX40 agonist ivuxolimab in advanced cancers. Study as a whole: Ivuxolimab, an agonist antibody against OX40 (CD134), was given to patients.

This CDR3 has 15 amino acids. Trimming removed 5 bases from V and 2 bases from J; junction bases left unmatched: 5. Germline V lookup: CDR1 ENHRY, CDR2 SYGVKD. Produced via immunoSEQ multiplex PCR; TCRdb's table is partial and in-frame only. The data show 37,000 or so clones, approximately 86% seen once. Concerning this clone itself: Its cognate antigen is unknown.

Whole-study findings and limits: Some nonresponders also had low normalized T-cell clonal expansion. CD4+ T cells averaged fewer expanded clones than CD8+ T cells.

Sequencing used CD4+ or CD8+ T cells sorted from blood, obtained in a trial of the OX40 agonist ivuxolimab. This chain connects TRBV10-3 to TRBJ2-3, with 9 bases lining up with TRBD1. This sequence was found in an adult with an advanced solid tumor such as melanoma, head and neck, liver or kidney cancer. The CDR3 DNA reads TGTGCCATCAGTCCCGGGACAGGGACCACAGATACGCAGTATTTT. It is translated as CAISPGTGTTDTQYF.